One T cell receptor (beta chain) is described in this entry. The table came from immunoSEQ multiplex PCR; TCRdb's copy has only in-frame clones and leaves some out. The table includes 150,000 to 200,000 clones, about 80% detected once. This record belongs to a study of blood T cell repertoires in COVID-19. Study-wide context: Researchers got acute and convalescent COVID-19 samples from the United States, Italy and Spain. PBMCs, B-cell-depleted T cells, or T cells provided the cDNA or gDNA that made up the material.

Germline CDR1 reads SEHNR; CDR2 reads FQNEAQ (reference sequence). CDR3 length: 14 residues. J was trimmed by 10 bases and V by 5 bases; bases with no gene match: 4. The rearrangement uses TRBV7-9 and TRBJ1-6, with TRBD1 matching over 11 bases. Sample: peripheral blood. This receptor was taken from a human donor in a cohort sampled during active COVID-19. This chain's CDR3 is CASSLDRGQSPLHF. The DNA of the CDR3 is TGTGCCAGCAGCCTGGACAGGGGGCAGTCACCCCTCCACTTT.